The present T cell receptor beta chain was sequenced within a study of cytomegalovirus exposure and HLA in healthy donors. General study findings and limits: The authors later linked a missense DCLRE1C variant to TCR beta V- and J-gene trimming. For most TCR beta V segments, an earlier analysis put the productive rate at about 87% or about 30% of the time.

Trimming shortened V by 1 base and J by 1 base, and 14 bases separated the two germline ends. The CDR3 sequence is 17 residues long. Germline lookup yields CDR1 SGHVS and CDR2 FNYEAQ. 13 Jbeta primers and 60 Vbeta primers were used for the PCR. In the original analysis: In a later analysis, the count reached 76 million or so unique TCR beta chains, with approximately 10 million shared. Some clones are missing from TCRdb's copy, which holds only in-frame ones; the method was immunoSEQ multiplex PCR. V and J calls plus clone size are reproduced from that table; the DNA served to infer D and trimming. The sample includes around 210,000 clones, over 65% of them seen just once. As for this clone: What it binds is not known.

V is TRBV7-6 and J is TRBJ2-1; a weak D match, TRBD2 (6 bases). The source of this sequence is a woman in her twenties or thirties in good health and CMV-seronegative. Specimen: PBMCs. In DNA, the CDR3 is TGTGCCAGCAGCTTAGTACCGACGGGGGTGTCCTACAATGAGCAGTTCTTC. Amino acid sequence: CASSLVPTGVSYNEQFF.